This entry is about one T cell receptor beta chain. The data derive from a study of cytomegalovirus exposure and HLA in healthy donors. V lost 6 bases, J lost 0 bases, and 15 bases lay in between. Germline assignment: CDR1 LNHDA and CDR2 SQIVND (reference sequence). This CDR3 spans 16 amino acids. Primers included in the PCR were 60 Vbeta and 13 Jbeta primers. In the original analysis: A follow-up analysis tallied 70 million to 80 million unique TCR beta chains, roughly 11 million shared. The assay was immunoSEQ multiplex PCR, and TCRdb's table has in-frame clones only and misses some. The V and J calls and the clone size are those of that table, but D and trimming were determined from the DNA. This sample's table reports tens of thousands of clones.

The sequenced sample was PBMCs. The rearrangement uses TRBV19 and TRBJ2-1; possible D gene TRBD2, 7 bases. This clonotype originated in a male donor in good health and CMV-seronegative. The CDR3 nucleotides are TGTGCCAGTAGATGGGGAGGGGGAAGCTCCTACAATGAGCAGTTCTTC. Protein product: CASRWGGGSSYNEQFF. Complete variable domain (other parts from reference TRBV19 and TRBJ2-1): DGGITQSPKYLFRKEGQNVTLSCEQNLNHDAMYWYRQDPGQGLRLIYYSQIVNDFQKGDIAEGYSVSREKKESFPLTVTSAQKNPTAFYLCASRWGGGSSYNEQFFGPGTRLTVL.